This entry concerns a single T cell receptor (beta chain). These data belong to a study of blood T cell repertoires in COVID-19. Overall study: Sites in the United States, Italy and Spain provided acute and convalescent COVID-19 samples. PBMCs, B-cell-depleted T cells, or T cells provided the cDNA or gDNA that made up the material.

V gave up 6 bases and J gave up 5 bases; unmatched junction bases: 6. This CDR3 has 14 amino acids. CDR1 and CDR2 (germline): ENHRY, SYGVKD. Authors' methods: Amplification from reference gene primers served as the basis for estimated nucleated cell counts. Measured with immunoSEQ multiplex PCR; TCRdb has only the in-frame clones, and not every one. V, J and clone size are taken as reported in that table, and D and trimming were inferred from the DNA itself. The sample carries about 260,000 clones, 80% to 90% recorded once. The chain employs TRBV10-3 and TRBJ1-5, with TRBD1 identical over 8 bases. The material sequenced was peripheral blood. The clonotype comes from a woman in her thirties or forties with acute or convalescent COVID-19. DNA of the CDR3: TGTGCCATCAGAGCGGGACAGGATCATCAGCCCCAGCATTTT. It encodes CAIRAGQDHQPQHF.